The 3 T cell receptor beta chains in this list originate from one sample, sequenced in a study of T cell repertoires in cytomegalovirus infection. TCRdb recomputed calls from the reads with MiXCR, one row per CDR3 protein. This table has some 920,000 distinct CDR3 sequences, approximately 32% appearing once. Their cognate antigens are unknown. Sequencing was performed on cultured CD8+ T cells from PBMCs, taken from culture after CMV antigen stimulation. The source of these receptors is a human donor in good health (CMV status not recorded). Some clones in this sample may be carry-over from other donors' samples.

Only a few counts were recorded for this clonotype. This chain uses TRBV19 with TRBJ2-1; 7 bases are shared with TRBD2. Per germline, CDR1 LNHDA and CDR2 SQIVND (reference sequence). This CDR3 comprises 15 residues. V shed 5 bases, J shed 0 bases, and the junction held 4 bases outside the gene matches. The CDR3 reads CASSPKRGSYNEQFF. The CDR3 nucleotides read TGTGCCAGTAGTCCTAAGCGGGGCTCCTACAATGAGCAGTTCTTC.

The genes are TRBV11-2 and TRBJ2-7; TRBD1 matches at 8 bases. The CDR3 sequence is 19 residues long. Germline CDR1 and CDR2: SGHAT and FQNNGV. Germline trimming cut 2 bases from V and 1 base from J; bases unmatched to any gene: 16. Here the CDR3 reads CASSLPQGTGGLISYEQYF. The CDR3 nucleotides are TGTGCCAGCAGCTTACCCCAGGGGACAGGCGGCTTAATTTCCTACGAGCAGTACTTC.

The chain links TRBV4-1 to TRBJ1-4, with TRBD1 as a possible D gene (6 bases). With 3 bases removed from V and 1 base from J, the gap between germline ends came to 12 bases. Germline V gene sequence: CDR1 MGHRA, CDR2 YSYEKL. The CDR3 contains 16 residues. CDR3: CASSHQLRGTNEKLFF. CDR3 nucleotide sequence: TGCGCCAGCAGCCACCAACTCAGGGGAACTAATGAAAAACTGTTTTTT.